This is a list of T cell receptor beta chains from one sample in a study of blood T cell repertoires in COVID-19. Produced via immunoSEQ multiplex PCR; TCRdb's table is partial and in-frame only. The sample consists of some 120,000 clones, less than 85% of them appearing once. Sequencing input: peripheral blood. The receptor set was obtained from a woman aged 55-69 years with acute or convalescent COVID-19. Both conserved end residues are part of each CDR3. Clone size is stated in some rows and not others, as once, few, many or a class when expanded.

CDR3	J	V	size
CAWKSGQGHYGYTF	TRBJ1-2	TRBV30	few
CASSFWTVNNSPLHF	TRBJ1-6	TRBV7-9	-
CASSQLYLIGNTIYF	TRBJ1-3	TRBV3-1/TRBV3-2	-
CASSVQGARGYTF	TRBJ1-2	TRBV19	once
CASTRQGREKLFF	TRBJ1-4	TRBV6-6	-
CASSQVFSGGTEAFF	TRBJ1-1	TRBV3-1/TRBV3-2	-
CASGLGGNTEAFF	TRBJ1-1	TRBV7-3	-
CASSVAGGSNEKLFF	TRBJ1-4	TRBV9	-
CASSYSFEGRFEAFF	TRBJ1-1	TRBV6-5	-
CASSLAVGTRGDTQYF	TRBJ2-3	TRBV5-1	-
CASSLERDRVKSNEKLFF	TRBJ1-4	TRBV5-1	-
CASSPDRIYTF	TRBJ1-2	TRBV7-9	few
CASSYFPMWGGNYPDDYGYTF	TRBJ1-2	TRBV6-6	-
CASRQGAIGSGANVLTF	TRBJ2-6	TRBV2	-
CASSPNGPTGTSPLEQYF	TRBJ2-7	TRBV18	-
CAWSLQGDQPQHF	TRBJ1-5	TRBV30	few